A selection of T cell receptor beta chains follows, all from one sample in a study of blood T cells in healthy people across ages. TCRdb called the 5' RACE reads again in MiXCR, with one record for every CDR3 protein. The data show roughly 1,500,000 distinct CDR3 sequences, roughly 45% seen once. Sequencing was carried out using blood. The receptor set was obtained from a woman in her late teens or twenties in good health. Both conserved end residues are part of each CDR3.

v_gene	j_gene	CDR3aa
TRBV20-1	TRBJ2-1	CSARLAPGNEQFF
TRBV4-2	TRBJ2-1	CASSQGFGLADDEQFF
TRBV11-3	TRBJ2-2	CASSWSGTGNTGELFF
TRBV20-1	TRBJ1-1	CSARQGTIEAFF
TRBV20-1	TRBJ2-7	CSARDRDYEQYF
TRBV9	TRBJ2-3	CASSVGTGQGSTDTQYF
TRBV2	TRBJ2-7	CASSASGIPKNDYEQYF
TRBV30	TRBJ1-2	CAYAGRPGYTF
TRBV4-1	TRBJ2-1	CASSKGGAGGEQFF
TRBV9	TRBJ2-3	CASSARTGTDTQYF
TRBV4-1	TRBJ2-5	CASSQVSFGAGEETQYF
TRBV25-1	TRBJ2-7	CASSELYRGGREGDYEQYF
TRBV4-1	TRBJ2-3	CASRLADTFSTDTQYF
TRBV20-1	NA	CSASGQGRLYEQYF
TRBV30	TRBJ1-2	CAWRELGGLYGYTF
TRBV2	TRBJ2-5	CASSDRETQYF
TRBV3-1	TRBJ2-1	CASSPLATYNKQFF
TRBV20-1	TRBJ1-3	CSAKLEGAGNTIYF
TRBV28	TRBJ2-1	CASSNPAGGNEQFF
TRBV20-1	TRBJ2-1	CSASPAAGVGNEQFF
TRBV6-1	TRBJ2-5	CASSDPRTGGQETQYF
TRBV15	TRBJ2-1	CATSSPSYNEQFF
TRBV27	TRBJ2-7	CASAKYTADSYEQYF
TRBV7-9	TRBJ2-7	CASSDDGGSYEQYF
TRBV4-1	TRBJ2-7	CASSQAGWELIVHEQYF
TRBV19	TRBJ2-3	CASNDRGFTDTQYF
TRBV5-4	TRBJ1-6	CASSPLPGENSPLHF
TRBV4-1	TRBJ2-3	CASSQDRGVMSTDTQYF
TRBV7-2	TRBJ2-7	CASSLAPGQRTYEQYF
TRBV20-1	TRBJ2-3	CSARDLAGSADTQYF
TRBV12-5	TRBJ2-7	CATRCGVGGGSSYEQYF
TRBV12-3/TRBV12-4	TRBJ2-3	CASSSQATSRPDTQYF
TRBV20-1	TRBJ2-7	CRARASGYEQYF
TRBV2	TRBJ1-2	CASNRDSGGYTF
TRBV20-1	NA	CSARDPGTGICEQYF
TRBV4-1	TRBJ2-1	CASSQSGTSSWDNEQFF
TRBV11-2	TRBJ2-7	CASSLLGRTSYEQYF
TRBV20-1	NA	CSARDGGVPTYNEQYF
TRBV20-1	TRBJ1-6	CSARVQENSPLHF
TRBV7-9	TRBJ2-5	CASSFGRPETQYF
TRBV6-6	TRBJ2-3	CAVGKDTQYF
TRBV5-1	TRBJ2-5	CASSLVPGRREETQYF
TRBV6-1	TRBJ1-5	CASSEIWGQPQHF
TRBV3-1	NA	CASSQEWGSSYNEQYF
TRBV10-3	TRBJ2-1	CAISGTSGGLSSYKEQFF
TRBV27	TRBJ1-4	CASSLYLATNEKLFF
TRBV20-1	TRBJ1-2	CSAMGGQVYGYTF